This T cell receptor (beta chain) was retrieved from a study of T cell changes during pregnancy in multiple sclerosis. This clone appeared a single time. This table comes from immunoSEQ multiplex PCR, and its TCRdb copy is limited to in-frame clones, with some not included. The sample yields about 93,000 clones, around 94% seen once. CDR1 is SGDLS and CDR2 is YYNGEE in the germline V gene. The CDR3 totals 15 residues. V shed 2 bases, J shed 8 bases, and the junction held 12 bases outside the gene matches. This sequence originates from a female donor with multiple sclerosis, enrolled in a pregnancy study. This specimen was peripheral blood, taken after pregnancy. This sequence joins TRBV9 and TRBJ1-1, with TRBD1 identical over 7 bases. For the CDR3, the DNA is TGTGCCAGCAGCGTCGCTCCTCGACAGGGTCACGAAGCTTTCTTT. The encoded protein is CASSVAPRQGHEAFF.